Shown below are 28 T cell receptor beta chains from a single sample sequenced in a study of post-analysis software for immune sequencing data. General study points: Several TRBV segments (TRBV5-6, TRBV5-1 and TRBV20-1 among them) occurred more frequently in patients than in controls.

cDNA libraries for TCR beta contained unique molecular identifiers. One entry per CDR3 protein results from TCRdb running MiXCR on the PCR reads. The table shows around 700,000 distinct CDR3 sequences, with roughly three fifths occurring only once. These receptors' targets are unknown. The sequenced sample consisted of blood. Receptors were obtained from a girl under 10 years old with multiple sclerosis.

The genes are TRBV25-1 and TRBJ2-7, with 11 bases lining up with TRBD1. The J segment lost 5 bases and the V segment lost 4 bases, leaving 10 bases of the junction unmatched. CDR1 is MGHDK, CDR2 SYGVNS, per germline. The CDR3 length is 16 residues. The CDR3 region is CASSAAVGQGGNEQYF. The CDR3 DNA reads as TGTGCCAGCAGTGCGGCCGTGGGACAGGGGGGCAACGAGCAGTACTTC.

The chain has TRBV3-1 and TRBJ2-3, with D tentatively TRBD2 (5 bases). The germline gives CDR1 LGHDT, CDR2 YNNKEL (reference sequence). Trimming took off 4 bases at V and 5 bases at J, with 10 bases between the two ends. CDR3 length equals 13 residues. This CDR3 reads CASSLGMQDTQYF. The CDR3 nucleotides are TGTGCCAGCAGCCTCGGGATGCAAGATACGCAGTATTTT.

CDR3 sequence: CASSHWGHDLNYGYTF. The CDR3 DNA is TGTGCCAGCAGCCATTGGGGACACGACCTTAACTATGGCTACACCTTC. The chain carries TRBV4-2 and TRBJ1-2, with a possible D match to TRBD1 (6 bases). Trimming took 3 bases from V and 1 from J, leaving 15 bases between them. The CDR3 has 16 amino acids. Germline V gene lookup returns CDR1 LGHNA and CDR2 YNFKEQ.

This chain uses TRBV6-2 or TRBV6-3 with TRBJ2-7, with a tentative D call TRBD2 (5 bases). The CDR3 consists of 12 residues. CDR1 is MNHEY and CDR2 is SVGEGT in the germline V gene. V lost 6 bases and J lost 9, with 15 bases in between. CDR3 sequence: CASRLGEVVQYF. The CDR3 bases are TGTGCCAGCAGACTAGGAGAGGTGGTGCAGTACTTC.

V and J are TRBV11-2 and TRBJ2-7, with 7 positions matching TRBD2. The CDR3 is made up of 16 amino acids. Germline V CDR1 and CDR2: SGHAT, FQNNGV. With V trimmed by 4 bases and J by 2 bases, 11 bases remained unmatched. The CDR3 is CASSSYSSGATYEQYF. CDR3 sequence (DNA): TGTGCCAGCAGCTCCTATTCTAGCGGAGCCACCTACGAGCAGTACTTC. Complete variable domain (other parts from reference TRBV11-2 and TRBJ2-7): EAGVAQSPRYKIIEKRQSVAFWCNPISGHATLYWYQQILGQGPKLLIQFQNNGVVDDSQLPKDRFSAERLKGVDSTLKIQPAKLEDSAVYLCASSSYSSGATYEQYFGPGTRLTVT.

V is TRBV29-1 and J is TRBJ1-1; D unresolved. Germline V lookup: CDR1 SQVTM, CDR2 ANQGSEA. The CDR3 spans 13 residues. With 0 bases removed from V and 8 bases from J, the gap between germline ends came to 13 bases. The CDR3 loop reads CSVEEVQVAEAFF. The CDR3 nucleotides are TGCAGCGTTGAAGAGGTCCAGGTGGCGGAAGCTTTCTTT.

In nucleotides, the CDR3 is TGTGCCAGCAGCAACGGCCTACCGCATGGCTACACCTTC. This codes for CASSNGLPHGYTF. This rearrangement joins TRBV6-5 to TRBJ1-2; D is uncertain. Germline-derived CDR1 and CDR2 are MNHEY and SVGAGI. This CDR3 has 13 amino acids. Trimming removed 6 bases at V and 6 bases at J, with 14 bases between.

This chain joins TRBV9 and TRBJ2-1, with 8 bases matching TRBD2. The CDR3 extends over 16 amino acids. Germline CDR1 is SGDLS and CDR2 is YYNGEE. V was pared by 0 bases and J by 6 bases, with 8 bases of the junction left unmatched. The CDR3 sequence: CASSVGTETSVNEQFF. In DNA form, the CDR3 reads TGTGCCAGCAGCGTAGGTACCGAGACTAGCGTCAATGAGCAGTTCTTC.

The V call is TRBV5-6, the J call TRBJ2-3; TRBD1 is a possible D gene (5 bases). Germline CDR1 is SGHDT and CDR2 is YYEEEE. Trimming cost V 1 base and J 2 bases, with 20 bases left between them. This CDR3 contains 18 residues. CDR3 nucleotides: TGTGCCAGCAGCTTGAATAGGGGCTCGGTAACTTCCACAGATACGCAGTATTTT. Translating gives CASSLNRGSVTSTDTQYF.

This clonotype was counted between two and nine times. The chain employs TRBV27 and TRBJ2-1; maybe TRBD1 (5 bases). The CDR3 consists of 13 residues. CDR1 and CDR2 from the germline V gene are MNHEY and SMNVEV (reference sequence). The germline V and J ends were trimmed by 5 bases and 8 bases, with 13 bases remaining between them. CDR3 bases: TGTGCCAGCAGTCCGTTTGACAGACATGAGCAGTTCTTC. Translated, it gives CASSPFDRHEQFF.

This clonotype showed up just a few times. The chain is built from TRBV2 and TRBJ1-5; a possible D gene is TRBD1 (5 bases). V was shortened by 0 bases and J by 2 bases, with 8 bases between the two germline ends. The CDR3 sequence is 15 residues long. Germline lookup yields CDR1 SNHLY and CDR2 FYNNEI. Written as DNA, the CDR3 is TGTGCCAGCAGTGAAGCAACGGGGCGCAATCAGCCCCAGCATTTT. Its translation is CASSEATGRNQPQHF.

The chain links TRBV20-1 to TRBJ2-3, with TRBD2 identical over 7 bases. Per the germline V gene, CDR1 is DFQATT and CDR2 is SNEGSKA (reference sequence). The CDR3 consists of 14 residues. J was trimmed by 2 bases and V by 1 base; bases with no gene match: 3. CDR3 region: CSARAGGSTDTQYF. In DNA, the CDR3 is TGCAGTGCTAGAGCGGGAGGTTCCACAGATACGCAGTATTTT.

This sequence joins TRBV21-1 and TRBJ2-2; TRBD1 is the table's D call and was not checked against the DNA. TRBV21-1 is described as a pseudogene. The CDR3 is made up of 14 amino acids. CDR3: CASPGTGNTGELFF. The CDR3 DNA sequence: TGTGCCAGTCCCGGGACAGGGAACACCGGGGAGCTGTTTTTT.

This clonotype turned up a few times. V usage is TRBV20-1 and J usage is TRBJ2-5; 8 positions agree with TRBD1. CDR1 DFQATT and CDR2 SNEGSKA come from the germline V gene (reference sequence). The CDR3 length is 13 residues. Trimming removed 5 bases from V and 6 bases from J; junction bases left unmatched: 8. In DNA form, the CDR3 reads TGCAGTGCTTGGGACAGGACCGCACAGACCCAGTACTTC. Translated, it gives CSAWDRTAQTQYF.

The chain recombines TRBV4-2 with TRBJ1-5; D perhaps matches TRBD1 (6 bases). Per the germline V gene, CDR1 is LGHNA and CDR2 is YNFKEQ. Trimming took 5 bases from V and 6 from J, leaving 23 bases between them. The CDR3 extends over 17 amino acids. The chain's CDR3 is CASSAQGSGNYSQPQHF. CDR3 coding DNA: TGTGCCAGCAGCGCACAGGGATCCGGGAATTACAGTCAGCCCCAGCATTTT.

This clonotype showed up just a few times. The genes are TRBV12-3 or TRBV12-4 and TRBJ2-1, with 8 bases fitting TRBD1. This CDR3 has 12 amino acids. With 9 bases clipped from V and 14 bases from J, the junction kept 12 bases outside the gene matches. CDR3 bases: TGTGCCAGTGGGACAGGAGGGCGCGGGGAGTTCTTC. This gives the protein CASGTGGRGEFF.

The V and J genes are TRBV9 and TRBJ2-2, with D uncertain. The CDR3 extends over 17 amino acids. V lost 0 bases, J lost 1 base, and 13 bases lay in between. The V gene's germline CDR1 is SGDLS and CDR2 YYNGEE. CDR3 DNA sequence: TGTGCCAGCAGCGTAGCAAAGGTGGGCTTGAACACCGGGGAGCTGTTTTTT. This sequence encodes CASSVAKVGLNTGELFF. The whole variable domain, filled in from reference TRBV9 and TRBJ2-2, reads DSGVTQTPKHLITATGQRVTLRCSPRSGDLSVYWYQQSLDQGLQFLIQYYNGEERAKGNILERFSAQQFPDLHSELNLSSLELGDSALYFCASSVAKVGLNTGELFFGEGSRLTVL.

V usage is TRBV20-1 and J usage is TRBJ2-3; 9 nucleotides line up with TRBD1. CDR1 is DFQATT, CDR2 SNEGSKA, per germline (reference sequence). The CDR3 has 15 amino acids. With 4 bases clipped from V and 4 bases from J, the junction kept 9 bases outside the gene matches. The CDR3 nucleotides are TGCAGTGCTACGAGTCCGGGACAGGGTGCAGATACGCAGTATTTT. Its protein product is CSATSPGQGADTQYF.

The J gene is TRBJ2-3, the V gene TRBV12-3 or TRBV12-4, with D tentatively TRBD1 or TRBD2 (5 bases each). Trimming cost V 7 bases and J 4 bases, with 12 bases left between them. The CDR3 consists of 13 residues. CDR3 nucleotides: TGTGCCAGCACCGGGGCCGTCCCAGATACGCAGTATTTT. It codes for CASTGAVPDTQYF.

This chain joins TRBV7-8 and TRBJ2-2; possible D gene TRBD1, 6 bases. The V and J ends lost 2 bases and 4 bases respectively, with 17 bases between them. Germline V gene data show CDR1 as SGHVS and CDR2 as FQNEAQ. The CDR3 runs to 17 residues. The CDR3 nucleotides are TGTGCCAGCAGCTTAAGCCGGCAGGGGTCGGTCACCGGGGAGCTGTTTTTT. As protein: CASSLSRQGSVTGELFF.

CDR3 loop: CASSEKAASTDTQYF. DNA of the CDR3: TGTGCCAGCAGCGAAAAAGCGGCTAGCACAGATACGCAGTATTTT. The genes are TRBV6-4 and TRBJ2-3, with D maybe TRBD2 (5 bases). Per germline, CDR1 MRHNA and CDR2 SNTAGT. The CDR3 loop spans 15 amino acids. The V gene lost 6 bases and the J gene lost 0 bases, with 13 bases spanning the gap.

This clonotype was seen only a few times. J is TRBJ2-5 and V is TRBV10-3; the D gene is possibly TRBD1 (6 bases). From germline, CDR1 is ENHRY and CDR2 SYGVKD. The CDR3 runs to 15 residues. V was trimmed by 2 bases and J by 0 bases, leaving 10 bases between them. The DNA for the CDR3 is TGTGCCATCAGTGAGGGTCAGGGGTACCAAGAGACCCAGTACTTC. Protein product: CAISEGQGYQETQYF.

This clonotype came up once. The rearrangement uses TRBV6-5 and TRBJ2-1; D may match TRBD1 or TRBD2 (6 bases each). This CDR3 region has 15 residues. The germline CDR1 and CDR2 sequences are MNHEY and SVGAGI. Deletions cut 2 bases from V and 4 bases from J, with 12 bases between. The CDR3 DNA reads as TGTGCCAGCAGTTACGGCGGAGGGGGATACAATGAGCAGTTCTTC. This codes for CASSYGGGGYNEQFF.

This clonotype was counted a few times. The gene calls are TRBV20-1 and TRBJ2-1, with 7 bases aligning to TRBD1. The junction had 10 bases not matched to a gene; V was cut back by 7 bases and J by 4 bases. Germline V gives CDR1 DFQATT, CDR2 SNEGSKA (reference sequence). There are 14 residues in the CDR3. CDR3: CSVEFPRGYNEQFF. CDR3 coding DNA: TGCAGTGTTGAGTTCCCCAGGGGGTACAATGAGCAGTTCTTC.

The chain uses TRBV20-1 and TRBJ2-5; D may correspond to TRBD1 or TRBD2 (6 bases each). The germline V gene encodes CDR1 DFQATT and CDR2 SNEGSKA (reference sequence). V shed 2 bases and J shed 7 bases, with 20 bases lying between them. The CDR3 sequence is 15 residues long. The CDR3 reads CSARQVVGGEATQYF. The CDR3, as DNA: TGCAGTGCTAGACAAGTGGTGGGGGGCGAGGCGACCCAGTACTTC.

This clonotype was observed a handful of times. The CDR3 is CSARLAEQETQYF. In DNA form, the CDR3 reads TGCAGTGCTCGACTAGCGGAGCAAGAGACCCAGTACTTC. The chain recombines TRBV20-1 with TRBJ2-5; TRBD2 aligns across 9 bases. CDR1 and CDR2 (germline): DFQATT, SNEGSKA (reference sequence). This CDR3 is built from 13 residues. J lost 2 bases, V lost 5 bases, and 3 bases had no gene match.

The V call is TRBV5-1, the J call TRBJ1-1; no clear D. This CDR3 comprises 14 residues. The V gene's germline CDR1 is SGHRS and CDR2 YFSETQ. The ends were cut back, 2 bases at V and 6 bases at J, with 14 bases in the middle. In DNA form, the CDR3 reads TGCGCCAGCAGCTTTAGGGAATCGGGCGCTGAAGCTTTCTTT. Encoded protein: CASSFRESGAEAFF.

CDR3 amino acids: CASKGDSDEQYF. Here the CDR3 DNA reads TGTGCCAGCAAGGGGGACAGCGACGAGCAGTACTTC. The chain carries TRBV21-1 and TRBJ2-7; the table gives TRBD1 as D, unverified against the DNA. TRBV21-1 is a recognized pseudogene. The CDR3 contains 12 residues.